This TCR beta chain emerged from a study of control samples from healthy donors and cancer patients. This CDR3 is built from 15 residues. V lost 0 bases to trimming and J lost 4 bases, with 9 bases between them. The germline V gene has CDR1 LGHNT and CDR2 FRNRAP. Clones were sequenced by immunoSEQ multiplex PCR, and TCRdb holds only the in-frame ones, with some missing. The sample yields about 100,000 clones, roughly 89% seen once. This clonotype originated in a human donor in good health. The donor label of this sample is uncertain. This chain links TRBV12-5 with TRBJ2-2; no firm D call. The sample was blood. DNA for the CDR3: TGTGCTAGTGGTTTGGTACTTGGTCTCACCGGGGAGCTGTTTTTT. Protein sequence: CASGLVLGLTGELFF.